One and the same sample provided the 27 T cell receptor beta chains below, sequenced in a study of shared clonotypes between healthy human individuals. Clones were read by immunoSEQ multiplex PCR, and TCRdb kept only the in-frame ones, dropping some. The sample holds approximately 2,300,000 clones; about nine tenths are singletons and the top ten take around 0.35%. Material: naive CD4+ T cells from PBMCs. The subset: CD45RA+ positively selected. The receptors were gathered from a man aged 18 to 35 in good health. Some clones in this sample may be carry-over from other donors' samples.

The V gene is TRBV6-1, the J gene TRBJ1-4; possibly TRBD1 for D (6 bases). From germline, CDR1 is MNHNS and CDR2 SASEGT. V lost 3 bases and J lost 5, with 13 bases in between. The CDR3 is 15 amino acids. CDR3 nucleotides: TGTGCCAGCAGTGAGCTCAGGGGTTGGAATGAAAAACTGTTTTTT. Its protein product is CASSELRGWNEKLFF.

The rearrangement links TRBV30 to TRBJ2-5; weak D call: TRBD2 (6 bases). Germline CDR1 GTSNPN, CDR2 SVGIG (reference sequence). With 3 bases removed from V and 11 bases from J, the gap between germline ends came to 19 bases. The CDR3 extends over 13 amino acids. The CDR3 spells CAWRPGLGLRQYF. The CDR3 region has the DNA TGTGCCTGGAGACCGGGACTCGGGCTACGACAGTACTTC.

This sequence joins TRBV29-1 and TRBJ2-1; TRBD2 might be the D (7 bases). CDR1 and CDR2 (germline): SQVTM, ANQGSEA. This CDR3 has 15 residues. Trimming stripped 6 bases from V and 8 bases from J, with 23 bases between. The CDR3 region is CSVYGGRDLWDEQFF. The CDR3 bases are TGCAGCGTGTACGGGGGGCGGGACTTATGGGATGAGCAGTTCTTC.

The chain couples TRBV5-4 to TRBJ2-3; the D is unclear. Germline CDR1 SGHNT, CDR2 YYREEE (reference sequence). Trimming stripped 0 bases from V and 1 base from J, with 9 bases between. CDR3 length: 15 residues. DNA for the CDR3: TGTGCCAGCAGCTTGGCCGATAACTGCACAGATACGCAGTATTTT. Encoded protein: CASSLADNCTDTQYF.

In its sample, this clone was seen once. The chain combines TRBV20-1 with TRBJ1-2; D is unresolved. CDR1 is DFQATT, CDR2 SNEGSKA, per germline (reference sequence). The CDR3 is 11 amino acids. CDR3 coding DNA: TGCGGCGGTGGCGGGGTCTATGGCTACACCTTC. Amino acids: CGGGGVYGYTF.

This clone was observed a single time. The chain recombines TRBV19 with TRBJ1-1; tentative D call: TRBD1 (6 bases). Trimming took off 6 bases at V and 8 bases at J, with 19 bases between the two ends. CDR1 and CDR2 from the germline V gene are LNHDA and SQIVND (reference sequence). CDR3 length equals 14 residues. The CDR3 DNA is TGTGCCAGTAGCATAAGATTTATGGGGACAGAAGCTTTCTTT. Its translation is CASSIRFMGTEAFF.

The chain has TRBV7-9 and TRBJ2-3, with TRBD2 as a possible D gene (6 bases). The CDR3 runs 15 residues. Trimming took 7 bases from V and 5 from J, leaving 19 bases between them. Looked up from germline, CDR1 is SEHNR and CDR2 is FQNEAQ (reference sequence). The CDR3 DNA reads TGTGCCAGCATGTACGGGGGTAGATTCGAAGATACGCAGTATTTT. It specifies CASMYGGRFEDTQYF.

The chain combines TRBV9 with TRBJ2-5; 9 nucleotides match TRBD2. CDR3 size: 15 residues. Trimming removed 6 bases from V and 0 bases from J; junction bases left unmatched: 6. Germline V gene lookup returns CDR1 SGDLS and CDR2 YYNGEE. DNA for the CDR3: TGTGCCAGCACCCAAAGCGGGAGGCACCAAGAGACCCAGTACTTC. This encodes CASTQSGRHQETQYF.

This clone was found a few times. The chain joins TRBV4-1 to TRBJ1-2; a weak D match, TRBD1 (6 bases). V lost 5 bases to trimming and J lost 4 bases, with 11 bases between them. This CDR3 comprises 13 residues. Germline V gives CDR1 MGHRA, CDR2 YSYEKL. The chain's CDR3 is CASSSQGSYGYTF. DNA of the CDR3: TGCGCCAGCAGCTCACAGGGAAGCTATGGCTACACCTTC.

V usage is TRBV7-6 and J usage is TRBJ2-6; tentatively, D is TRBD2 (5 bases). Germline V lookup: CDR1 SGHVS, CDR2 FNYEAQ. The V end lost 5 bases, the J end lost 2 bases, and 13 bases lay between the germline ends. This CDR3 has 16 amino acids. CDR3 DNA sequence: TGTGCCAGCAGCGACCCCGTGGAGGCTGGGGCCAACGTCCTGACTTTC. As protein: CASSDPVEAGANVLTF. The whole variable domain, filled in from reference TRBV7-6 and TRBJ2-6, reads GAGVSQSPRYKVTKRGQDVALRCDPISGHVSLYWYRQALGQGPEFLTYFNYEAQQDKSGLPNDRFSAERPEGSISTLTIQRTEQRDSAMYRCASSDPVEAGANVLTFGAGSRLTVL.

V usage is TRBV6-1 and J usage is TRBJ2-1, with 9 nucleotides matching TRBD1. The CDR3 runs 14 residues. V shed 6 bases and J 0 bases; nucleotides not matched to a gene: 0. CDR1 is MNHNS and CDR2 is SASEGT in the germline V gene. The CDR3 nucleotides are TGTGCCAGCAGGACAGGGGGCTCCTACAATGAGCAGTTCTTC. It codes for CASRTGGSYNEQFF.

Details on this clone: Other DNA sequences in the sample encode the same CDR3. The chain is built from TRBV5-1 and TRBJ2-1; 7 positions match TRBD1. Germline CDR1 SGHRS, CDR2 YFSETQ. The J segment lost 2 bases and the V segment lost 3 bases, leaving 5 bases of the junction unmatched. The CDR3 extends over 15 amino acids. Here the CDR3 DNA reads TGCGCCAGCAGCTCCGGGACAGAAGCCTACAATGAGCAGTTCTTC. It specifies CASSSGTEAYNEQFF.

V usage is TRBV5-1 and J usage is TRBJ1-1; the D gene is possibly TRBD1 (5 bases). CDR3 length: 15 residues. V was pared by 2 bases and J by 1 base, with 12 bases between. Per the germline V gene, CDR1 is SGHRS and CDR2 is YFSETQ. CDR3 in DNA: TGCGCCAGCAGCTTCCGGGACCCGACGAACACTGAAGCTTTCTTT. Amino acids: CASSFRDPTNTEAFF.

The J gene is TRBJ2-7, the V gene TRBV5-8; weak D call: TRBD2 (6 bases). Germline lookup yields CDR1 SGHTS and CDR2 YDEGEE. The CDR3 consists of 16 residues. Trimming stripped 3 bases from V and 1 base from J, with 17 bases between. The CDR3 sequence is CASSSDGREWSYEQYF. The CDR3 DNA sequence: TGTGCCAGCAGCTCCGATGGACGGGAGTGGTCCTACGAGCAGTACTTC.

CDR3 sequence: CASSPQVSGGYEQYF. The CDR3 coding sequence is TGTGCCAGCAGCCCTCAGGTTAGCGGAGGTTACGAGCAGTACTTC. The chain links TRBV7-2 to TRBJ2-7; TRBD2 might be the D (6 bases). Germline-derived CDR1 and CDR2 are SGHTA and FQGNSA. Trimming pared 5 bases from V and 4 bases from J, leaving 18 bases between. There are 15 residues in the CDR3.

The chain employs TRBV7-9 and TRBJ1-3; the D is unclear. The germline gives CDR1 SEHNR, CDR2 FQNEAQ (reference sequence). V was shortened by 7 bases and J by 9 bases, with 13 bases between the two germline ends. This CDR3 has 12 residues. CDR3 in DNA: TGTGCCAGCACCAGCGGAAGTGGCACCATATATTTT. This translates into CASTSGSGTIYF.

In this sample, this clone turned up once. The chain has TRBV15 and TRBJ2-6, with D perhaps TRBD2 (5 bases). In germline, CDR1 is LNHNV, CDR2 YYDKDF (reference sequence). V lost 0 bases, J lost 1 base, and 13 bases lay in between. This CDR3 is 18 amino acids long. The CDR3 DNA follows: TGTGCCACCAGCAGAGATTATATGAGAGGGTCTGGGGCCAACGTCCTGACTTTC. Amino acid sequence: CATSRDYMRGSGANVLTF.

This rearrangement joins TRBV5-4 to TRBJ2-3, with 8 bases matching TRBD1. Per germline, CDR1 SGHNT and CDR2 YYREEE (reference sequence). The CDR3 is 14 residues long. The V gene end was trimmed by 4 bases and the J gene end by 4 bases; junction bases not matched to a gene: 5. As DNA, the CDR3 is TGTGCCAGCAGCCCCGCGACAGGGGCAGATACGCAGTATTTT. This sequence encodes CASSPATGADTQYF.

The V and J genes are TRBV19 and TRBJ2-7, with D perhaps matching TRBD1 or TRBD2 (5 bases each). The CDR3 is 14 amino acids. The germline gives CDR1 LNHDA, CDR2 SQIVND (reference sequence). The V gene lost 3 bases and the J gene lost 4 bases, with 13 bases spanning the gap. CDR3 in amino acids: CASSIRVGGYEQYF. CDR3 in DNA: TGTGCCAGTAGTATCAGGGTCGGCGGGTACGAGCAGTACTTC.

This clone was counted once. J is TRBJ2-7 and V is TRBV7-2; 9 bases align to TRBD2. V trimming: 5 bases; J trimming: 0 bases; junction bases outside the gene matches: 5. The CDR3 has 15 amino acids. CDR1 and CDR2 (germline): SGHTA, FQGNSA. The CDR3 nucleotides are TGTGCCAGCAGCGCATATAGCGGGAGCTCCTACGAGCAGTACTTC. Translating gives CASSAYSGSSYEQYF.

In this sample, this clone turned up a few times. Other DNA sequences in this sample translate to the same CDR3. The chain links TRBV6-4 to TRBJ1-1; weak D call: TRBD1 (6 bases). V lost 4 bases to trimming and J lost 1 base, with 7 bases between them. CDR1 is MRHNA, CDR2 SNTAGT, per germline. This CDR3 region has 13 residues. Here the CDR3 DNA reads TGTGCCAGCAGTGCGGACAGGAACACTGAAGCTTTCTTT. Amino acid sequence: CASSADRNTEAFF.

The chain couples TRBV2 to TRBJ2-5; the match to TRBD1 covers 9 bases. Germline assignment: CDR1 SNHLY and CDR2 FYNNEI. There are 14 residues in the CDR3. The trim removed 7 bases at V and 2 bases at J, leaving 5 bases unmatched. In nucleotides, the CDR3 is TGTGCCAGCACCGGGACAGGGACGCAAGAGACCCAGTACTTC. Residues: CASTGTGTQETQYF.

The rearrangement joins TRBV5-1 to TRBJ2-5; D is ambiguous. V gave up 0 bases and J gave up 5 bases, with 8 bases separating them. This CDR3 is built from 13 residues. In germline, CDR1 is SGHRS, CDR2 YFSETQ. CDR3 sequence: CASSLGFSETQYF. DNA of the CDR3: TGCGCCAGCAGCTTGGGTTTCTCGGAGACCCAGTACTTC.

The chain combines TRBV7-3 with TRBJ2-3; TRBD2 matches 10 bases. Germline V CDR1 and CDR2: SGHTA, FQGTGA. This CDR3 contains 16 residues. After removal of 4 bases from V and 2 bases from J, the junction contained 6 bases not matched to a gene. The CDR3 here is CASSSGLAPVTDTQYF. CDR3 nucleotides: TGTGCCAGCAGCTCGGGACTAGCGCCGGTCACAGATACGCAGTATTTT.

As DNA, the CDR3 is TGTGCCAGCAGTCCCGGACTAGCGGGAATTTTCGAGCAGTACTTC. Its translation is CASSPGLAGIFEQYF. The V and J genes are TRBV27 and TRBJ2-7; the match to TRBD2 covers 12 bases. This CDR3 has 15 amino acids. Trimming cost V 5 bases and J 6 bases; bases outside gene matches: 8. The germline CDR1 and CDR2 sequences are MNHEY and SMNVEV (reference sequence).

The chain joins TRBV6-5 to TRBJ2-5; no clear D gene. V was clipped by 5 bases and J by 4 bases, with 11 bases between them. The CDR3 consists of 13 residues. Germline assignment: CDR1 MNHEY and CDR2 SVGAGI. This chain's CDR3 is CASSRHGSETQYF. The CDR3 bases are TGTGCCAGCAGTCGTCACGGGTCAGAGACCCAGTACTTC.

The chain carries TRBV28 and TRBJ2-2, with TRBD1 as a possible D gene (5 bases). Looked up from germline, CDR1 is MDHEN and CDR2 is SYDVKM. The V and J ends lost 6 bases and 6 bases respectively, with 8 bases between them. The CDR3 is 12 amino acids. The CDR3 DNA is TGTGCCAGCAGGCTGGGGCCCGGGGAGCTGTTTTTT. Its protein is CASRLGPGELFF.